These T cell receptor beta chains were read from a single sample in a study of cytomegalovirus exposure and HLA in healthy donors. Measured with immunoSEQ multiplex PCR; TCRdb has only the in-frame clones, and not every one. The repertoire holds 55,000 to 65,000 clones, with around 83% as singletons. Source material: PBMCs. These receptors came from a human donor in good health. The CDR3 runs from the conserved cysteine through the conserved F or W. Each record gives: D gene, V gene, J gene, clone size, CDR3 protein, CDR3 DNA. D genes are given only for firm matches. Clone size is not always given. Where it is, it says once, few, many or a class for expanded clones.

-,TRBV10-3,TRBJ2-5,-,CAISWGPNQETQYF,TGTGCCATCAGTTGGGGGCCAAACCAAGAGACCCAGTACTTC
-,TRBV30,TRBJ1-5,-,CAWTVGSGSNQPQHF,TGTGCCTGGACCGTTGGCTCAGGGAGCAATCAGCCCCAGCATTTT
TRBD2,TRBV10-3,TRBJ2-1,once,CAIKGNSGDSYNEQFF,TGTGCCATCAAAGGAAATAGCGGGGACTCCTACAATGAGCAGTTCTTC
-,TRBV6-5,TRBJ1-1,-,CASNRGGTEAFF,TGTGCCAGCAACCGAGGGGGCACTGAAGCTTTCTTT
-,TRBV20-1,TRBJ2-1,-,CSARSSEKQFF,TGCAGTGCTAGATCTAGCGAAAAGCAGTTCTTC
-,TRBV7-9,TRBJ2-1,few,CASSLGTARYNEQFF,TGTGCCAGCAGCTTAGGGACAGCGAGATACAATGAGCAGTTCTTC
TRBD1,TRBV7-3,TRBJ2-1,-,CASTRDREGEQFF,TGTGCCAGCACCCGGGACAGGGAAGGTGAGCAATTCTTC
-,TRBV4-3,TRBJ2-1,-,CASSQGGSGPYNEQFF,TGCGCCAGCAGCCAGGGTGGGAGCGGCCCCTACAATGAGCAGTTCTTC
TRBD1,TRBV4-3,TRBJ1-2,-,CASSQDHRGPSYGYTF,TGCGCCAGCAGCCAAGATCACAGGGGGCCAAGCTATGGCTACACCTTC
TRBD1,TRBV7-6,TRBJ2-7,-,CASSQAGGTGEAYEQYF,TGTGCCAGCAGCCAAGCTGGCGGGACAGGTGAGGCCTACGAGCAGTACTTC
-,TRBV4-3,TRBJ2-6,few,CASSQDSGGSGANVLTF,TGCGCCAGCAGCCAAGACAGTGGAGGGTCTGGGGCCAACGTCCTGACTTTC
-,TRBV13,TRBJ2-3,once,CASSLGGRVTDTQYF,TGTGCCAGCAGCTTAGGCGGCAGGGTCACAGATACGCAGTATTTT
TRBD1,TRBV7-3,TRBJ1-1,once,CASSSTGVRPGSTEAFF,TGTGCCAGCAGCTCTACAGGGGTCCGGCCCGGGAGCACTGAAGCTTTCTTT
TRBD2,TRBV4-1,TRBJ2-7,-,CASSQILGLAGSNEQYF,TGCGCCAGCAGCCAGATCTTGGGACTAGCGGGAAGCAACGAGCAGTACTTC
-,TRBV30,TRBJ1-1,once,CAWRPTVPNTEAFF,TGTGCCTGGAGGCCGACAGTCCCGAACACTGAAGCTTTCTTT
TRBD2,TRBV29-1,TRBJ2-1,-,CSVEPSGRNEQFF,TGCAGCGTTGAACCTAGCGGGAGGAATGAGCAGTTCTTC
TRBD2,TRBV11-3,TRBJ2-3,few,CASSLSNTAGDVDTQYF,TGTGCCAGCAGCTTGTCCAACACAGCGGGAGATGTGGATACGCAGTATTTT
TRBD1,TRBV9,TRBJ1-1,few,CASSQTGMNTEAFF,TGTGCCAGCAGTCAGACAGGGATGAACACTGAAGCTTTCTTT
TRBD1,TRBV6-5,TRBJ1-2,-,CASSPDRAYGYTF,TGTGCCAGCAGCCCGGACAGGGCCTATGGCTACACCTTC
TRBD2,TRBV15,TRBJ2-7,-,CATSRGPAGAYEQYF,TGTGCCACCAGCAGAGGCCCAGCGGGAGCCTACGAGCAGTACTTC
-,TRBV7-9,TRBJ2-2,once,CSSSFGGPGELFF,TGTTCCAGCAGCTTCGGTGGTCCCGGGGAGCTGTTTTTT
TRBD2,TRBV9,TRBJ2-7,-,CASSYGLGDSYEQYF,TGTGCCAGCAGCTACGGACTAGGCGATTCCTACGAGCAGTACTTC
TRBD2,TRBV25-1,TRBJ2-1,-,CASSIWSWTRGGEQFF,TGTGCCAGCAGTATCTGGTCGTGGACTAGAGGAGGGGAGCAGTTCTTC